The 21 T cell receptor beta chains listed next were all sequenced from one sample in a study of sequential checkpoint blockade in melanoma. Treatment reported: randomized to nivolumab then ipilimumab (arm A) or the reverse (arm B). Sequencing used immunoSEQ multiplex PCR; TCRdb keeps in-frame clones, though not all of them. Of about 20,000 clones listed, roughly 25% are singletons. The sample in question was tumor tissue (inferred from file names), obtained from a patient given nivolumab and ipilimumab in sequence. All receptors come from a human donor with melanoma.

This clone has more than one count but fewer than ten. CDR3 bases: TGTGCCAGCAGTACGGGAGTGTACTACAATGAGCAGTTCTTC. Protein product: CASSTGVYYNEQFF. V and J are TRBV28 and TRBJ2-1, with D perhaps TRBD2 (6 bases). Germline values: CDR1 MDHEN, CDR2 SYDVKM. Between the trimmed V and J ends, which lost 5 bases and 3 bases, there was a span of 11 bases. The CDR3 has 14 amino acids.

This clone was detected only a few times. This chain connects TRBV28 to TRBJ2-4; weak D call: TRBD2 (5 bases). Trimming left V 7 bases short and J 8 bases short, with 24 bases between. Germline CDR1 is MDHEN and CDR2 is SYDVKM. The CDR3 has 16 residues. CDR3 in amino acids: CASTGGGRLQLYIQYF. The CDR3 coding sequence is TGTGCCAGCACCGGTGGAGGTAGACTTCAATTGTACATTCAGTACTTC. Combining the CDR3 with reference TRBV28 and TRBJ2-4 gives the whole variable domain DVKVTQSSRYLVKRTGEKVFLECVQDMDHENMFWYRQDPGLGLRLIYFSYDVKMKEKGDIPEGYSVSREKKERFSLILESASTNQTSMYLCASTGGGRLQLYIQYFGAGTRLSVL.

The CDR3 sequence is CASREGGSAYNEQFF. For the CDR3, the DNA is TGTGCCAGTAGGGAGGGTGGGTCCGCCTACAATGAGCAGTTCTTC. The rearrangement uses TRBV19 and TRBJ2-1, with D possibly matching TRBD2 (6 bases). This CDR3 is 15 amino acids long. V lost 6 bases to trimming and J lost 2 bases, with 14 bases between them. The germline V gene encodes CDR1 LNHDA and CDR2 SQIVND (reference sequence).

This rearrangement joins TRBV19 to TRBJ2-2, with 7 bases matching TRBD1. Germline assignment: CDR1 LNHDA and CDR2 SQIVND (reference sequence). This CDR3 comprises 15 residues. V shed 5 bases, J shed 5 bases, and the junction held 8 bases outside the gene matches. The CDR3 region has the DNA TGTGCCAGTAGTCCACAGGGGCCCGAAACCGGGGAGCTGTTTTTT. Protein: CASSPQGPETGELFF.

V usage is TRBV11-3 and J usage is TRBJ1-3; no clear D. The CDR3 extends over 15 amino acids. V lost 3 bases to trimming and J lost 3 bases, with 12 bases between them. Germline V CDR1 and CDR2: SGHNT, YENEEA. The CDR3 loop reads CASSLDSRSGNTIYF. The CDR3 DNA reads as TGTGCCAGCAGCTTGGATTCCAGAAGTGGAAACACCATATATTTT.

The chain combines TRBV28 with TRBJ2-6; D gene ambiguous. Trimming removed 6 bases at V and 4 bases at J, with 10 bases between. The CDR3 sequence is 14 residues long. CDR1 is MDHEN, CDR2 SYDVKM, per germline. The CDR3 spells CASRGFTGANVLTF. CDR3 sequence (DNA): TGTGCCAGCAGGGGCTTCACGGGGGCCAACGTCCTGACTTTC.

V and J are TRBV7-7 and TRBJ2-1; perhaps TRBD2 as D (6 bases). V dropped 1 base and J dropped 2 bases, with 15 bases sitting between them. The CDR3 contains 17 residues. Germline assignment: CDR1 SSHAT and CDR2 FNYEAQ (reference sequence). CDR3 amino acids: CASSLGGVLEAYNEQFF. The CDR3 DNA reads as TGTGCCAGCAGCTTAGGGGGGGTGCTTGAGGCCTACAATGAGCAGTTCTTC.

This clone was observed a handful of times. J is TRBJ1-5 and V is TRBV30, with D perhaps matching TRBD1 (5 bases). Germline CDR1 reads GTSNPN; CDR2 reads SVGIG (reference sequence). This CDR3 has 15 amino acids. V was pared by 2 bases and J by 1 base, with 12 bases between. For the CDR3, the DNA is TGTGCCTGGAGTTTCGGAGGGGTCAGCAATCAGCCCCAGCATTTT. Amino acid sequence: CAWSFGGVSNQPQHF.

This clone appeared a few times. The chain employs TRBV11-3 and TRBJ2-1, with TRBD2 identical over 12 bases. This CDR3 has 18 amino acids. J lost 1 base, V lost 5 bases, and 9 bases had no gene match. Germline assignment: CDR1 SGHNT and CDR2 YENEEA. The CDR3 is CASSETSGGTGSYNEQFF. CDR3 coding DNA: TGTGCCAGCAGCGAGACTAGCGGGGGTACCGGGTCCTACAATGAGCAGTTCTTC.

V gene TRBV11-3 combines with J gene TRBJ2-5, with TRBD1 identical over 11 bases. CDR1 SGHNT and CDR2 YENEEA come from the germline V gene. The CDR3 is 16 amino acids. J lost 3 bases, V lost 2 bases, and 5 bases had no gene match. CDR3 protein: CASSLMDRGLEETQYF. DNA of the CDR3: TGTGCCAGCAGCTTAATGGACAGGGGGCTCGAAGAGACCCAGTACTTC.

In its sample, this clone was seen a few times. V usage is TRBV9 and J usage is TRBJ2-7; D is undetermined. Trimming removed 4 bases from V and 9 bases from J, with 17 bases in between. Germline assignment: CDR1 SGDLS and CDR2 YYNGEE. This CDR3 has 13 amino acids. The CDR3 DNA reads TGTGCCAGCAGCACGATTGACGGGTTAGGGCAGTACTTC. Its protein is CASSTIDGLGQYF.

The rearrangement joins TRBV19 to TRBJ1-1; 7 bases map to TRBD1. The CDR3 covers 14 residues. Per the germline V gene, CDR1 is LNHDA and CDR2 is SQIVND (reference sequence). V gave up 9 bases and J gave up 0 bases; unmatched junction bases: 7. The CDR3 nucleotides read TGTGCCAGCCGACAGGGACTCTTGAACACTGAAGCTTTCTTT. It translates to CASRQGLLNTEAFF.

The CDR3 nucleotides are TGTGCCAGCAGAGGACTAGCGGGCGAGCAGTACTTC. It is translated as CASRGLAGEQYF. V and J are TRBV9 and TRBJ2-7; 11 nucleotides line up with TRBD2. CDR1 SGDLS and CDR2 YYNGEE come from the germline V gene. Losses at the gene ends were 5 bases for V and 6 bases for J; bases not matched to a gene: 1. The CDR3 totals 12 residues.

The J gene is TRBJ2-1, the V gene TRBV6-8; possibly TRBD1 for D (5 bases). The V gene lost 8 bases and the J gene lost 7 bases, with 12 bases spanning the gap. CDR3 size: 12 residues. From germline, CDR1 is MNHGY and CDR2 SAAAGT. CDR3 DNA sequence: TGTGCCAGCGAAGGGGCGCGGAATGAGCAGTTCTTC. This codes for CASEGARNEQFF.

V gene TRBV11-3 combines with J gene TRBJ2-7; D gene unclear. The V gene lost 6 bases and the J gene lost 0 bases, with 12 bases spanning the gap. The CDR3 sequence is 14 residues long. CDR1 is SGHNT, CDR2 YENEEA, per germline. The CDR3 nucleotides read TGTGCCAGCAGGATGAGTAGAAGCTCCTACGAGCAGTACTTC. It yields the protein CASRMSRSSYEQYF.

In its sample, this clone ranks as medium-sized. The chain carries TRBV11-3 and TRBJ1-2, with TRBD1 matching over 7 bases. The germline CDR1 and CDR2 sequences are SGHNT and YENEEA. J gave up 5 bases and V 3 bases, and 9 bases lay outside the gene matches. The CDR3 has 15 residues. The CDR3 DNA reads as TGTGCCAGCAGCTTGAGACAGGGAGGAGGGTATGGCTACACCTTC. Its translation is CASSLRQGGGYGYTF.

This clone was counted only a few times. This chain's CDR3 is CASSVLSTGELFF. CDR3 nucleotide sequence: TGTGCCAGCAGCGTGTTGAGCACCGGGGAGCTGTTTTTT. The chain employs TRBV9 and TRBJ2-2; D gene ambiguous. V gave up 2 bases and J gave up 4 bases, with 6 bases separating them. The CDR3 covers 13 residues. The germline V gene has CDR1 SGDLS and CDR2 YYNGEE.

This sequence joins TRBV19 and TRBJ2-7; 7 bases map to TRBD1. Germline V CDR1 and CDR2: LNHDA, SQIVND (reference sequence). This CDR3 has 15 amino acids. V shed 3 bases, J shed 0 bases, and the junction held 5 bases outside the gene matches. CDR3 region: CASSIWAGGSYEQYF. The DNA of the CDR3 is TGTGCCAGTAGTATCTGGGCAGGGGGCTCCTACGAGCAGTACTTC.

The chain carries TRBV6-8 and TRBJ2-7; 9 bases align to TRBD2. The CDR3 has 14 amino acids. Germline assignment: CDR1 MNHGY and CDR2 SAAAGT. The ends lost 5 bases at V and 2 bases at J; junction bases unmatched: 4. The CDR3, as DNA: TGTGCCAGCAGTGAGGGCGGGGGGGCCTACGAGCAGTACTTC. It yields the protein CASSEGGGAYEQYF.

The rearrangement uses TRBV18 and TRBJ2-2; D ambiguous. Germline loops: CDR1 KGHSH, CDR2 LQKENI. Trimming took 2 bases from V and 3 from J, leaving 7 bases between them. This CDR3 contains 14 residues. The CDR3 loop is CASSPRSDTGELFF. The CDR3 DNA sequence: TGTGCCAGCTCACCAAGATCGGACACCGGGGAGCTGTTTTTT. Combining the CDR3 with reference TRBV18 and TRBJ2-2 gives the whole variable domain NAGVMQNPRHLVRRRGQEARLRCSPMKGHSHVYWYRQLPEEGLKFMVYLQKENIIDESGMPKERFSAEFPKEGPSILRIQQVVRGDSAAYFCASSPRSDTGELFFGEGSRLTVL.

This clone was seen more than once but under ten times. The rearrangement joins TRBV15 to TRBJ1-5, with D uncertain. V gave up 1 base and J gave up 6 bases, with 13 bases separating them. The CDR3 has 15 amino acids. CDR1 and CDR2 (germline): LNHNV, YYDKDF (reference sequence). The CDR3: CATSRGAGVRQPQHF. The CDR3 region has the DNA TGTGCCACCAGCAGAGGAGCGGGAGTGCGTCAGCCCCAGCATTTT.